This T cell receptor beta chain emerged from a study of blood T cell repertoires in COVID-19. Measured with immunoSEQ multiplex PCR; TCRdb has only the in-frame clones, and not every one. The sample lists 380,000 or so clones, approximately 88% seen once, with approximately 2.1% in the top ten. Between the trimmed V and J ends, which lost 1 base and 2 bases, there was a span of 3 bases. The CDR3 contains 12 residues. The germline CDR1 and CDR2 sequences are LGHDT and YNNKEL (reference sequence). V gene TRBV3-1 (or the pseudogene TRBV3-2) combines with J gene TRBJ2-7; D is uncertain. The source of this sequence is a woman aged 40-49 years with acute COVID-19. What was sequenced was PBMCs or T cells enriched from blood (not recorded which). This CDR3 reads CASSQVTYEQYF. CDR3 nucleotide sequence: TGTGCCAGCAGCCAAGTAACCTACGAGCAGTACTTC.